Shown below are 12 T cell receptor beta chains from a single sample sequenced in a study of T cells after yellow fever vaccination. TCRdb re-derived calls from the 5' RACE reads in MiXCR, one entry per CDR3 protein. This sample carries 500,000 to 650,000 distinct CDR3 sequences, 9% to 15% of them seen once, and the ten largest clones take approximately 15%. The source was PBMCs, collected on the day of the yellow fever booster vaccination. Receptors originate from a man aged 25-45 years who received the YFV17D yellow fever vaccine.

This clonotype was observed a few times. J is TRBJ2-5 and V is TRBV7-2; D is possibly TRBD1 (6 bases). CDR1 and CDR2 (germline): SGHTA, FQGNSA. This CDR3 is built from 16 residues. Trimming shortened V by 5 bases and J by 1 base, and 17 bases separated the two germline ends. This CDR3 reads CASSTAYRAFQETQYF. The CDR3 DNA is TGTGCCAGCAGCACCGCGTACAGGGCCTTCCAAGAGACCCAGTACTTC. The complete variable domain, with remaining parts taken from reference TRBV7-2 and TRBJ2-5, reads GAGVSQSPSNKVTEKGKDVELRCDPISGHTALYWYRQSLGQGLEFLIYFQGNSAPDKSGLPSDRFSAERTGGSVSTLTIQRTQQEDSAVYLCASSTAYRAFQETQYFGPGTRLLVL.

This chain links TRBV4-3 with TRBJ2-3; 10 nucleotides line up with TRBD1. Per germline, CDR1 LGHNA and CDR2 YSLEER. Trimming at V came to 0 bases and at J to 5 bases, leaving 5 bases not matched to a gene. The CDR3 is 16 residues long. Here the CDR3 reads CASSQETGGVKDTQYF. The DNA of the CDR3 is TGCGCCAGCAGCCAAGAGACAGGGGGCGTGAAAGATACGCAGTATTTT.

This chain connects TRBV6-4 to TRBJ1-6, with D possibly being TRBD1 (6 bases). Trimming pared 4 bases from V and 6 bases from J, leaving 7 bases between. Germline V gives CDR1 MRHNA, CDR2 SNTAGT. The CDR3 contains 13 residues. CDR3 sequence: CASSVQGNSPLHF. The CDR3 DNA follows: TGTGCCAGCAGTGTACAGGGTAATTCACCCCTCCACTTT.

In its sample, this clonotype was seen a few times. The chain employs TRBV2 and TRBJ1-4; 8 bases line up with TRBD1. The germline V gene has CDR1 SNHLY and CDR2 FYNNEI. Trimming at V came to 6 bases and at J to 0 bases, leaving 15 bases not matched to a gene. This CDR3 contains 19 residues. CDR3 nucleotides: TGTGCCAGCAGCTACAGGGGGTTAAAAGAGACTGCAACTAATGAAAAACTGTTTTTT. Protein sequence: CASSYRGLKETATNEKLFF.

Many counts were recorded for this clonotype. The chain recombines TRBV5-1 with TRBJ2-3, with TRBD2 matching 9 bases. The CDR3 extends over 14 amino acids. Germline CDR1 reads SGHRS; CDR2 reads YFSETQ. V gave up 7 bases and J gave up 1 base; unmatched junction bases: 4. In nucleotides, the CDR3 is TGCGCCAGCTCCGGCGGGGGGGGCACAGATACGCAGTATTTT. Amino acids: CASSGGGGTDTQYF.

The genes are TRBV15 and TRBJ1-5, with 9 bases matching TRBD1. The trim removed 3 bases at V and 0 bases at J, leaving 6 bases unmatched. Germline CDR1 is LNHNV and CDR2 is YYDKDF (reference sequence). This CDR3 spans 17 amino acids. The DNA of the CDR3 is TGTGCCACCAGCAGTAGTTGGACAGGGGCTAGCAATCAGCCCCAGCATTTT. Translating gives CATSSSWTGASNQPQHF.

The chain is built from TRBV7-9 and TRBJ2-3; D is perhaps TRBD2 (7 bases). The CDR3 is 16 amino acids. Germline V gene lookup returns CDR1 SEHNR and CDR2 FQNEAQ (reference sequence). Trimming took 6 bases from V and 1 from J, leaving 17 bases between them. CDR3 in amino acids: CASRPLTGRGTDTQYF. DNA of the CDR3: TGTGCCAGCAGACCACTTACAGGGAGGGGCACAGATACGCAGTATTTT.

CDR3 sequence (DNA): TGTGCCAGCAGCTACCTGACGGCGAACACTGAAGCTTTCTTT. Protein product: CASSYLTANTEAFF. V is TRBV7-8 and J is TRBJ1-1; no clear D gene. V was shortened by 4 bases and J by 1 base, with 10 bases between the two germline ends. The CDR3 is made up of 14 amino acids. Germline CDR1 and CDR2: SGHVS and FQNEAQ. The variable domain in full, with the rest retrieved from reference TRBV7-8 and TRBJ1-1, is GAGVSQSPRYKVAKRGQDVALRCDPISGHVSLFWYQQALGQGPEFLTYFQNEAQLDKSGLPSDRFFAERPEGSVSTLKIQRTQQEDSAVYLCASSYLTANTEAFFGQGTRLTVV.

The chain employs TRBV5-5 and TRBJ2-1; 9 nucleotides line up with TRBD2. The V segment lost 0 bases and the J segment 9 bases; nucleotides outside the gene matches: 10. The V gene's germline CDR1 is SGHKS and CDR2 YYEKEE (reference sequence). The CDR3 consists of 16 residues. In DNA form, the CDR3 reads TGTGCCAGCAGCTTGGCAGGCGGGAGGGCCGCTGGTGAGCAGTTCTTC. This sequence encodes CASSLAGGRAAGEQFF.

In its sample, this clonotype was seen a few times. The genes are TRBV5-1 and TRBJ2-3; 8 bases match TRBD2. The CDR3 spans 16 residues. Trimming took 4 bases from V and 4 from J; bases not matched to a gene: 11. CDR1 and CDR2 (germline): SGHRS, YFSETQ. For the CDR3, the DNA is TGCGCCAGCAGCCGTGACGGAAACGGGAGGGCAGATACGCAGTATTTT. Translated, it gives CASSRDGNGRADTQYF.

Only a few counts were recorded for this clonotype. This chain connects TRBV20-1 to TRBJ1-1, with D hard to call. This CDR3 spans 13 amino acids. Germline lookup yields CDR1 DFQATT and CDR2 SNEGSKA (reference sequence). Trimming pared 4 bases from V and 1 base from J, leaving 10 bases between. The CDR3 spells CSATRSPNTEAFF. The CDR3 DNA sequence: TGCAGTGCTACTCGATCACCGAACACTGAAGCTTTCTTT.

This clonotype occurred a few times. Written as DNA, the CDR3 is TGCGCCAGCAGCTTAAATAGCCTTTCCTACGAGCAGTACTTC. Its translation: CASSLNSLSYEQYF. V gene TRBV5-1 combines with J gene TRBJ2-7, with D uncertain. With 2 bases removed from V and 1 base from J, the gap between germline ends came to 10 bases. CDR1 is SGHRS and CDR2 is YFSETQ in the germline V gene. The CDR3 runs 14 residues.